These 27 T cell receptor beta chains were all obtained from the same sample, sequenced in a study of cytomegalovirus exposure and HLA in healthy donors. PCR employed 60 Vbeta and 13 Jbeta primers. Using immunoSEQ multiplex PCR, the repertoire was profiled, and TCRdb retains in-frame clones only, with some absent. This table has some 130,000 clones, roughly 60% appearing once. The sequencing sample was made of PBMCs. All receptors come from a man between 40 and 49 years old in good health and CMV-seropositive.

This clone was detected a few times. This chain links TRBV9 with TRBJ2-2; tentatively, D is TRBD1 (5 bases). The germline V gene encodes CDR1 SGDLS and CDR2 YYNGEE. The V end was cut by 4 bases, the J end by 3 bases, with 10 bases between. The CDR3 contains 14 residues. DNA of the CDR3: TGTGCCAGCAGCTCAGGGTATGACACCGGGGAGCTGTTTTTT. Its protein product is CASSSGYDTGELFF.

V is TRBV28 and J is TRBJ1-1; 10 bases agree with TRBD1. V shed 4 bases and J 2 bases; nucleotides not matched to a gene: 4. This CDR3 has 15 residues. Germline loops: CDR1 MDHEN, CDR2 SYDVKM. CDR3 sequence (DNA): TGTGCCAGCAGTTCTGGACAGGGGGGTAACACTGAAGCTTTCTTT. Protein sequence: CASSSGQGGNTEAFF.

V is TRBV2 and J is TRBJ2-2; 9 bases map to TRBD1. V lost 6 bases to trimming and J lost 7 bases; unmatched junction nucleotides: 6. CDR3 length: 14 amino acids. Germline CDR1 reads SNHLY; CDR2 reads FYNNEI. The CDR3 DNA reads as TGTGCCAGCAGGGCCGACAGGGGGGGCGGGGAGCTGTTTTTT. Its translation is CASRADRGGGELFF.

This clone was recorded a few times. The chain recombines TRBV14 with TRBJ1-2; D is ambiguous. The CDR3 is 14 residues long. Trimming stripped 1 base from V and 5 bases from J, with 11 bases between. Germline CDR1 SGHDN, CDR2 FVKESK. The chain's CDR3 is CASSQASGLYGYTF. Here the CDR3 DNA reads TGTGCCAGCAGCCAAGCTTCGGGGTTGTATGGCTACACCTTC.

The chain links TRBV6-6 to TRBJ2-1; TRBD2 might be the D (5 bases). V was trimmed by 8 bases and J by 7 bases, leaving 21 bases between them. There are 15 residues in the CDR3. Per germline, CDR1 MNHNY and CDR2 SVGAGI (reference sequence). CDR3 amino acids: CASRRLAGRINEQFF. CDR3 in DNA: TGTGCCAGCCGCCGTCTGGCGGGCCGAATTAATGAGCAGTTCTTC.

This chain uses TRBV9 with TRBJ2-2; TRBD2 is a possible D gene (5 bases). V gave up 1 base and J gave up 1 base, with 8 bases separating them. CDR3 size: 15 residues. CDR1 is SGDLS, CDR2 YYNGEE, per germline. This chain's CDR3 is CASSVSGWNTGELFF. The CDR3 bases are TGTGCCAGCAGCGTATCGGGATGGAACACCGGGGAGCTGTTTTTT.

This rearrangement joins TRBV5-6 to TRBJ1-5, with 12 bases aligning to TRBD1. The V and J ends lost 2 bases and 5 bases, in that order; junction bases with no gene match: 2. Germline CDR1 SGHDT, CDR2 YYEEEE. This CDR3 is built from 15 residues. The CDR3 DNA follows: TGTGCCAGCAGCTTTTGGGACAGGGGGCATCAGCCCCAGCATTTT. Amino acid sequence: CASSFWDRGHQPQHF.

This sequence joins TRBV6-6 and TRBJ1-1; D might be TRBD1 (5 bases). Per germline, CDR1 MNHNY and CDR2 SVGAGI (reference sequence). This CDR3 region has 14 residues. The V end lost 10 bases, the J end lost 0 bases, and 15 bases lay between the germline ends. The CDR3 spells CAMKTDPMNTEAFF. For the CDR3, the DNA is TGTGCCATGAAGACAGATCCCATGAACACTGAAGCTTTCTTT.

This clone was seen more than once but under ten times. This chain uses TRBV27 with TRBJ1-2; D perhaps matches TRBD1 (5 bases). The V end was cut by 0 bases, the J end by 2 bases, with 10 bases between. The V gene's germline CDR1 is MNHEY and CDR2 SMNVEV (reference sequence). This CDR3 spans 15 amino acids. The CDR3 bases are TGTGCCAGCAGTTTATCACCACAGGCCAACTATGGCTACACCTTC. It codes for CASSLSPQANYGYTF.

This clone occurred once. This rearrangement joins TRBV15 to TRBJ1-3; the match to TRBD1 covers 9 bases. CDR1 is LNHNV and CDR2 is YYDKDF in the germline V gene (reference sequence). The CDR3 consists of 15 residues. V lost 2 bases to trimming and J lost 8 bases; unmatched junction nucleotides: 7. CDR3 DNA: TGTGCCACCAGCAGAAGACCGGGACAGGGAGACACCATATATTTT. As protein: CATSRRPGQGDTIYF.

The V and J genes are TRBV5-6 and TRBJ2-3; TRBD2 matches 7 bases. Germline lookup yields CDR1 SGHDT and CDR2 YYEEEE. This CDR3 comprises 17 residues. V gave up 1 base and J gave up 2 bases; unmatched junction bases: 10. For the CDR3, the DNA is TGTGCCAGCAGCTTGCGAACCACTGGGACTACCACAGATACGCAGTATTTT. Its protein is CASSLRTTGTTTDTQYF.

This chain joins TRBV5-4 and TRBJ2-1, with D perhaps matching TRBD2 (5 bases). Looked up from germline, CDR1 is SGHNT and CDR2 is YYREEE (reference sequence). V dropped 0 bases and J dropped 7 bases, with 17 bases sitting between them. The CDR3 sequence is 16 residues long. The CDR3 spells CASSLVGAAGLNEQFF. The CDR3 nucleotides are TGTGCCAGCAGCTTGGTCGGAGCGGCGGGCTTAAATGAGCAGTTCTTC.

The J gene is TRBJ1-1, the V gene TRBV29-1; tentatively, D is TRBD1 (5 bases). Trimming stripped 2 bases from V and 1 base from J, with 5 bases between. CDR3 length: 12 amino acids. Germline V CDR1 and CDR2: SQVTM, ANQGSEA. The chain's CDR3 is CSVEQGNTEAFF. CDR3 nucleotide sequence: TGCAGCGTTGAACAGGGGAACACTGAAGCTTTCTTT.

This rearrangement joins TRBV7-2 to TRBJ1-4, with D perhaps TRBD1 (6 bases). Germline lookup yields CDR1 SGHTA and CDR2 FQGNSA. Trimming left V 3 bases short and J 7 bases short, with 21 bases between. This CDR3 is built from 17 residues. The CDR3 sequence: CASSFRGGASGIEKLFF. Here the CDR3 DNA reads TGTGCCAGCAGCTTTAGGGGGGGGGCCAGTGGGATTGAAAAACTGTTTTTT. Filled out from reference TRBV7-2 and TRBJ1-4, the complete variable domain reads GAGVSQSPSNKVTEKGKDVELRCDPISGHTALYWYRQSLGQGLEFLIYFQGNSAPDKSGLPSDRFSAERTGGSVSTLTIQRTQQEDSAVYLCASSFRGGASGIEKLFFGSGTQLSVL.

The rearrangement joins TRBV5-1 to TRBJ1-2; D remains unclear. V lost 0 bases and J 5 bases, leaving 14 bases between the germline ends. The germline CDR1 and CDR2 sequences are SGHRS and YFSETQ. This CDR3 spans 15 amino acids. The CDR3 here is CASSLETEHPYGYTF. DNA of the CDR3: TGCGCCAGCAGCTTGGAAACAGAGCATCCTTATGGCTACACCTTC.

This rearrangement joins TRBV6-5 to TRBJ1-5; no reliable D call. The CDR3 covers 15 residues. Germline V gene lookup returns CDR1 MNHEY and CDR2 SVGAGI. Trimming cost V 2 bases and J 4 bases, with 12 bases left between them. CDR3 loop: CASSYTGRENQPQHF. CDR3 coding DNA: TGTGCCAGCAGTTACACCGGACGGGAAAATCAGCCCCAGCATTTT.

This chain links TRBV5-1 with TRBJ2-5; 8 bases align to TRBD2. Germline loops: CDR1 SGHRS, CDR2 YFSETQ. Trimming cost V 0 bases and J 3 bases; bases outside gene matches: 4. The CDR3 sequence is 15 residues long. The CDR3 region is CASSLGAGAKETQYF. The CDR3 DNA is TGCGCCAGCAGCTTGGGAGCGGGAGCAAAAGAGACCCAGTACTTC. The complete variable domain, with remaining parts taken from reference TRBV5-1 and TRBJ2-5, reads KAGVTQTPRYLIKTRGQQVTLSCSPISGHRSVSWYQQTPGQGLQFLFEYFSETQRNKGNFPGRFSGRQFSNSRSEMNVSTLELGDSALYLCASSLGAGAKETQYFGPGTRLLVL.

This clone was counted between two and nine times. The chain joins TRBV5-8 to TRBJ2-2; no definite D call. The CDR3 is 15 residues long. The germline CDR1 and CDR2 sequences are SGHTS and YDEGEE. V was trimmed by 0 bases and J by 0 bases, leaving 6 bases between them. CDR3 DNA sequence: TGTGCCAGCAGCTTGGTACACGCGAACACCGGGGAGCTGTTTTTT. Its protein is CASSLVHANTGELFF.

The rearrangement joins TRBV5-4 to TRBJ1-2; TRBD1 aligns across 8 bases. CDR3 length: 16 amino acids. Trimming at V came to 4 bases and at J to 4 bases, leaving 12 bases not matched to a gene. Germline loops: CDR1 SGHNT, CDR2 YYREEE (reference sequence). CDR3 sequence reads: CASSNTIGQGGYGYTF. The CDR3 bases are TGTGCCAGCAGCAATACGATCGGACAGGGCGGCTATGGCTACACCTTC.

The genes are TRBV11-3 and TRBJ2-3, with no clear D. Germline V gene sequence: CDR1 SGHNT, CDR2 YENEEA. There are 13 residues in the CDR3. V gave up 5 bases and J gave up 5 bases, with 11 bases separating them. The CDR3 DNA sequence: TGTGCCAGCAGCCCCCGTTTCGGAGATACGCAGTATTTT. Translated, it gives CASSPRFGDTQYF.

This chain links TRBV6-6 with TRBJ2-7; 9 bases are shared with TRBD1. J was trimmed by 0 bases and V by 1 base; bases with no gene match: 4. In germline, CDR1 is MNHNY, CDR2 SVGAGI (reference sequence). CDR3 length: 16 amino acids. The CDR3 loop reads CASSYLGQGNSYEQYF. CDR3 nucleotides: TGTGCCAGCAGTTACTTGGGACAGGGTAACTCCTACGAGCAGTACTTC.

The rearrangement links TRBV27 to TRBJ2-2; D is possibly TRBD2 (5 bases). V lost 5 bases and J 6 bases, leaving 13 bases between the germline ends. Germline CDR1 MNHEY, CDR2 SMNVEV (reference sequence). The CDR3 has 14 amino acids. Here the CDR3 DNA reads TGTGCCAGCAGTATCCAAAAGGAGGCCGGGGAGCTGTTTTTT. It codes for CASSIQKEAGELFF.

This clone has a single count. The chain couples TRBV5-1 to TRBJ1-4, with D tentatively TRBD1 (6 bases). Germline assignment: CDR1 SGHRS and CDR2 YFSETQ. The CDR3 consists of 14 residues. Trimming pared 0 bases from V and 8 bases from J, leaving 11 bases between. CDR3 loop: CASSLDREGEKLFF. In DNA form, the CDR3 reads TGCGCCAGCAGCTTGGACAGGGAGGGGGAAAAACTGTTTTTT.

V and J are TRBV30 and TRBJ2-7; tentatively, D is TRBD2 (6 bases). V lost 0 bases, J lost 7 bases, and 13 bases lay in between. Germline V CDR1 and CDR2: GTSNPN, SVGIG (reference sequence). This CDR3 is 13 amino acids long. DNA for the CDR3: TGTGCCTGGAGTGTACGACTAGAACTGGAGCAGTACTTC. It translates to CAWSVRLELEQYF.

This clone has more than one count but fewer than ten. The chain couples TRBV10-3 to TRBJ2-5, with 13 nucleotides matching TRBD2. Germline lookup yields CDR1 ENHRY and CDR2 SYGVKD. V dropped 0 bases and J dropped 0; count of bases not matched to a gene: 4. The length of the CDR3 is 18 residues. CDR3 protein: CAISESGLAGQYQETQYF. The CDR3 DNA reads TGTGCCATCAGTGAGTCGGGACTAGCGGGACAGTACCAAGAGACCCAGTACTTC.

V is TRBV29-1 and J is TRBJ2-1; 8 nucleotides align to TRBD2. Germline V CDR1 and CDR2: SQVTM, ANQGSEA. V dropped 7 bases and J dropped 8; count of bases not matched to a gene: 10. The CDR3 has 13 amino acids. The CDR3 nucleotides read TGCAGCGCCGATGGGCGGGGGGTCGATGAGCAGTTCTTC. Translating gives CSADGRGVDEQFF.

This chain connects TRBV29-1 to TRBJ2-5, with 9 nucleotides matching TRBD2. The V and J ends lost 6 bases and 5 bases, in that order; junction bases with no gene match: 7. The CDR3 has 13 residues. Germline CDR1 SQVTM, CDR2 ANQGSEA. The CDR3 coding sequence is TGCAGCGTCGACGGACTAGCGCGTGAGACCCAGTACTTC. This codes for CSVDGLARETQYF.